The 18 T cell receptor beta chains reported below all come from one sample, sequenced in a study of T cells after yellow fever vaccination. From the 5' RACE reads, TCRdb called clonotypes with MiXCR, one entry per CDR3 protein. The data hold hundreds of thousands of distinct CDR3 sequences, with 8.7% observed a single time. Sample: PBMCs, taken on the day of the first yellow fever vaccination. Receptor source: a man between 18 and 35 years old who received the YFV17D yellow fever vaccine.

The chain combines TRBV29-1 with TRBJ1-1; D remains ambiguous. CDR1 and CDR2 from the germline V gene are SQVTM and ANQGSEA. V lost 6 bases, J lost 3 bases, and 14 bases lay in between. The CDR3 covers 13 residues. This CDR3 reads CSVRRDLDTEAFF. The CDR3, as DNA: TGCAGCGTCCGTAGGGATCTAGACACTGAAGCTTTCTTT.

The chain joins TRBV7-2 to TRBJ1-1; D call uncertain. The germline V gene has CDR1 SGHTA and CDR2 FQGNSA. This CDR3 contains 14 residues. V was shortened by 3 bases and J by 4 bases, with 12 bases between the two germline ends. In nucleotides, the CDR3 is TGTGCCAGCAGCTTCCCCGGGGTAACCACTGAAGCTTTCTTT. It yields the protein CASSFPGVTTEAFF.

This clonotype has just a few counts. The genes are TRBV24-1 and TRBJ2-3; D call uncertain. The germline CDR1 and CDR2 sequences are KGHDR and SFDVKD. This CDR3 contains 16 residues. The V end was cut by 4 bases, the J end by 2 bases, with 15 bases between. CDR3 DNA sequence: TGTGCCACCAGTGACCCCCGACTGGATACCACAGATACGCAGTATTTT. Protein sequence: CATSDPRLDTTDTQYF.

The genes are TRBV7-8 and TRBJ2-2; possible D gene TRBD1, 7 bases. Germline V gives CDR1 SGHVS, CDR2 FQNEAQ. The V end was cut by 2 bases, the J end by 6 bases, with 19 bases between. The CDR3 covers 17 residues. The CDR3 is CASSLRWARGDSGELFF. The CDR3 nucleotides read TGTGCCAGCAGCTTACGTTGGGCCAGGGGGGATTCCGGGGAGCTGTTTTTT. Full variable domain (rest looked up from reference TRBV7-8 and TRBJ2-2): GAGVSQSPRYKVAKRGQDVALRCDPISGHVSLFWYQQALGQGPEFLTYFQNEAQLDKSGLPSDRFFAERPEGSVSTLKIQRTQQEDSAVYLCASSLRWARGDSGELFFGEGSRLTVL.

The rearrangement joins TRBV9 to TRBJ2-1; D is possibly TRBD2 (6 bases). The length of the CDR3 is 17 residues. CDR1 and CDR2 from the germline V gene are SGDLS and YYNGEE. V was cut by 2 bases and J by 7 bases, with 22 bases left in between. CDR3 amino acids: CASSVPRGGYSGNEQFF. DNA of the CDR3: TGTGCCAGCAGCGTCCCTCGTGGGGGGTATTCAGGAAATGAGCAGTTCTTC.

This clonotype was recorded a few times. V gene TRBV7-9 combines with J gene TRBJ1-1; the match to TRBD1 covers 7 bases. The CDR3 length is 15 residues. Germline CDR1 and CDR2: SEHNR and FQNEAQ (reference sequence). After removal of 4 bases from V and 4 bases from J, the junction contained 9 bases not matched to a gene. The CDR3 here is CASSSNRGGGTEAFF. CDR3 sequence (DNA): TGTGCCAGCAGCTCGAACAGGGGTGGTGGCACTGAAGCTTTCTTT. Filled out from reference TRBV7-9 and TRBJ1-1, the complete variable domain reads DTGVSQNPRHKITKRGQNVTFRCDPISEHNRLYWYRQTLGQGPEFLTYFQNEAQLEKSRLLSDRFSAERPKGSFSTLEIQRTEQGDSAMYLCASSSNRGGGTEAFFGQGTRLTVV.

The chain has TRBV20-1 and TRBJ2-7; a weak D match, TRBD1 (6 bases). Germline V gene data show CDR1 as DFQATT and CDR2 as SNEGSKA (reference sequence). This CDR3 has 14 amino acids. V gave up 3 bases and J gave up 3 bases, with 15 bases separating them. The DNA for the CDR3 is TGCAGTGCTAGGCAGGGGATCCATGGCTACGAGCAGTACTTC. This translates into CSARQGIHGYEQYF.

This clonotype was picked up a small number of times. This rearrangement joins TRBV6-1 to TRBJ2-3; D remains unclear. V shed 4 bases and J shed 1 base, with 12 bases lying between them. The CDR3 length is 15 residues. CDR1 and CDR2 (germline): MNHNS, SASEGT. CDR3 in DNA: TGTGCCAGCAGTGTGATCCAGGCAGGCACAGATACGCAGTATTTT. It is translated as CASSVIQAGTDTQYF.

This clonotype was counted between two and nine times. This sequence joins TRBV5-1 and TRBJ2-1; D is perhaps TRBD1 (6 bases). The CDR3 spans 15 residues. Trimming took 0 bases from V and 5 from J, leaving 12 bases between them. Per the germline V gene, CDR1 is SGHRS and CDR2 is YFSETQ. The DNA for the CDR3 is TGCGCCAGCAGCTTGGGGGGGCTACCCAACAATGAGCAGTTCTTC. This translates into CASSLGGLPNNEQFF.

The rearrangement joins TRBV5-1 to TRBJ2-2, with TRBD2 as a possible D gene (5 bases). CDR1 SGHRS and CDR2 YFSETQ come from the germline V gene. This CDR3 is built from 14 residues. V lost 4 bases, J lost 0 bases, and 7 bases lay in between. The chain's CDR3 is CASSEGTNTGELFF. CDR3 bases: TGCGCCAGCAGCGAGGGTACGAACACCGGGGAGCTGTTTTTT.

This clonotype came up a few times. V usage is TRBV20-1 and J usage is TRBJ1-1, with a tentative D call TRBD1 (5 bases). V lost 0 bases and J 1 base, leaving 9 bases between the germline ends. Per germline, CDR1 DFQATT and CDR2 SNEGSKA (reference sequence). This CDR3 has 14 residues. CDR3 protein: CSAREYGGNTEAFF. The CDR3 DNA follows: TGCAGTGCTAGAGAATATGGGGGGAACACTGAAGCTTTCTTT.

This clonotype has a handful of counts. The rearrangement uses TRBV5-1 and TRBJ2-4; D is undetermined. Germline V CDR1 and CDR2: SGHRS, YFSETQ. This CDR3 has 17 amino acids. V was cut by 3 bases and J by 5 bases, with 21 bases left in between. This CDR3 reads CASSSEAALKWQNIQYF. The DNA for the CDR3 is TGCGCCAGCAGCTCCGAGGCCGCCCTTAAATGGCAAAACATTCAGTACTTC.

The chain couples TRBV5-5 to TRBJ2-3; D remains unclear. Germline V CDR1 and CDR2: SGHKS, YYEKEE (reference sequence). The CDR3 has 14 amino acids. Trimming took off 0 bases at V and 8 bases at J, with 13 bases between the two ends. CDR3 sequence reads: CASSLVGVGSTQYF. The CDR3 DNA reads TGTGCCAGCAGCTTGGTGGGTGTTGGCAGTACGCAGTATTTT. Variable domain in full (rest from reference TRBV5-5 and TRBJ2-3): DAGVTQSPTHLIKTRGQQVTLRCSPISGHKSVSWYQQVLGQGPQFIFQYYEKEERGRGNFPDRFSARQFPNYSSELNVNALLLGDSALYLCASSLVGVGSTQYFGPGTRLTVL.

This clonotype was detected only a few times. The CDR3 reads CASSWDRATDTQYF. CDR3 bases: TGTGCCAGCAGTTGGGACAGGGCCACAGATACGCAGTATTTT. This chain links TRBV2 with TRBJ2-3; the match to TRBD1 covers 9 bases. The germline V gene has CDR1 SNHLY and CDR2 FYNNEI. The CDR3 has 14 residues. The J segment lost 2 bases and the V segment lost 5 bases, leaving 2 bases of the junction unmatched. The full variable domain, its missing parts supplied by reference TRBV2 and TRBJ2-3, is EPEVTQTPSHQVTQMGQEVILRCVPISNHLYFYWYRQILGQKVEFLVSFYNNEISEKSEIFDDQFSVERPDGSNFTLKIRSTKLEDSAMYFCASSWDRATDTQYFGPGTRLTVL.

The table lists this clonotype with a few counts. This chain uses TRBV5-8 with TRBJ2-7; tentatively, D is TRBD2 (5 bases). Germline V gene data show CDR1 as SGHTS and CDR2 as YDEGEE. The CDR3 is made up of 15 amino acids. Between the trimmed V and J ends, which lost 0 bases and 0 bases, there was a span of 10 bases. The CDR3 protein is CASSLDAGLSYEQYF. The CDR3 region has the DNA TGTGCCAGCAGCTTGGACGCGGGTCTCTCCTACGAGCAGTACTTC.

V gene TRBV12-5 combines with J gene TRBJ2-5; D may be TRBD2 (7 bases). CDR1 LGHNT and CDR2 FRNRAP come from the germline V gene. V was clipped by 7 bases and J by 4 bases, with 16 bases between them. The CDR3 loop spans 14 amino acids. For the CDR3, the DNA is TGTGCTAGTGCCTCGAGGGGGGGCCCAGAGACCCAGTACTTC. Translating it yields CASASRGGPETQYF. The full variable domain, completed using reference TRBV12-5 and TRBJ2-5, is DARVTQTPRHKVTEMGQEVTMRCQPILGHNTVFWYRQTMMQGLELLAYFRNRAPLDDSGMPKDRFSAEMPDATLATLKIQPSEPRDSAVYFCASASRGGPETQYFGPGTRLLVL.

Only a few counts were recorded for this clonotype. The chain joins TRBV5-8 to TRBJ1-1; no reliable D call. V lost 3 bases, J lost 0 bases, and 12 bases lay in between. The germline V gene has CDR1 SGHTS and CDR2 YDEGEE. The CDR3 spans 15 residues. The CDR3 DNA follows: TGTGCCAGCAGCTGGGGATACAGCATGAACACTGAAGCTTTCTTT. It encodes CASSWGYSMNTEAFF.

This clonotype showed up many times. The V call is TRBV29-1, the J call TRBJ2-3; the match to TRBD2 covers 7 bases. Trimming took 6 bases from V and 6 from J; bases not matched to a gene: 12. Per the germline V gene, CDR1 is SQVTM and CDR2 is ANQGSEA. CDR3 size: 14 residues. CDR3 protein: CSVTSSGRLDTQYF. The CDR3 DNA follows: TGCAGCGTAACTAGTAGCGGGCGGTTGGATACGCAGTATTTT.